This T cell receptor beta chain was retrieved from a study of shared clonotypes between healthy human individuals. Repertoires were generated with immunoSEQ multiplex PCR, while TCRdb's copy carries only in-frame clones and drops some. The repertoire holds fewer than 700,000 clones, about 80% seen once, with approximately 12% in the top ten. Within Nashville, Tennessee resided all donors, each a Caucasian adult. Trimming removed 6 bases at V and 0 bases at J, with 6 bases between. The CDR3 is 14 amino acids. Germline-derived CDR1 and CDR2 are MDHEN and SYDVKM. As concerns this clone: The identical CDR3 is also encoded by other nucleotide sequences in the sample.

The clonotype originates from a woman between 40 and 55 years old in good health. Some clones in this sample may be carry-over from other donors' samples. This sequence joins TRBV28 and TRBJ2-6; no firm D call. What was sequenced was PBMCs. The CDR3 here is CASSRGSGANVLTF. In DNA form, the CDR3 reads TGTGCCAGCAGCCGAGGCTCTGGGGCCAACGTCCTGACTTTC.